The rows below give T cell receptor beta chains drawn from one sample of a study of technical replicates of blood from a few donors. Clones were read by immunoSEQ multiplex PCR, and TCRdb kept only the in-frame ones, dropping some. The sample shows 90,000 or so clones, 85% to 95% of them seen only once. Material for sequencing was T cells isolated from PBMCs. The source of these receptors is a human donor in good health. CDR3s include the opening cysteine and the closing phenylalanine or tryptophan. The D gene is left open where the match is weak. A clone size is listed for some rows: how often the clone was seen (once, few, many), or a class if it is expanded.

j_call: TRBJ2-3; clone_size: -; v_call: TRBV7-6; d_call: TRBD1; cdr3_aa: CASSRNSRGPITDTQYF; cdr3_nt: TGTGCCAGCAGCCGGAACAGCAGGGGGCCGATCACAGATACGCAGTATTTT
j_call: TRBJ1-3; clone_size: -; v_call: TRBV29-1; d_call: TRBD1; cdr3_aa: CSARDRGSGNTIYF; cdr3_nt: TGCAGCGCGAGGGACAGGGGCTCTGGAAACACCATATATTTT
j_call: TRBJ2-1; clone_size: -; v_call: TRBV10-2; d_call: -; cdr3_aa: CASSESSGRNFLSSYNEQFF; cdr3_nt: TGCGCCAGCAGTGAGTCTAGCGGAAGGAACTTTTTAAGCTCCTACAATGAGCAGTTCTTC
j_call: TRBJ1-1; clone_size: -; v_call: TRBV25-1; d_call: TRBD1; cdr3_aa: CASSESGTVVLDTEAFF; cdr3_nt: TGTGCCAGCAGTGAATCCGGGACAGTCGTCTTGGACACTGAAGCTTTCTTT
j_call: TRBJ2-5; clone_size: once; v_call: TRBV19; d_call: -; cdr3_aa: CASSHRLGETQYF; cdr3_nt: TGTGCCAGTAGTCACAGGCTGGGAGAGACCCAGTACTTC
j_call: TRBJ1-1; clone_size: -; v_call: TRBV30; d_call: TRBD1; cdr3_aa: CALTTGAPFEAFF; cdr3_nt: TGTGCCTTAACGACAGGGGCGCCTTTTGAAGCTTTCTTT
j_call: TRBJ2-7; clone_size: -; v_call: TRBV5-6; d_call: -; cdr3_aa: CASSFLLGEQYF; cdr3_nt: TGTGCCAGCAGCTTCCTTCTAGGCGAGCAGTACTTC
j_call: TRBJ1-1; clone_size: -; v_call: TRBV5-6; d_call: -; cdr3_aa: CASSLYTLNTEAFF; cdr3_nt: TGTGCCAGCAGCTTGTACACCCTGAACACTGAAGCTTTCTTT
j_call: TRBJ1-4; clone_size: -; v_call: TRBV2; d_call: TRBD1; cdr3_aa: CASSATGRNEKLFF; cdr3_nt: TGTGCCAGCAGCGCGACAGGGCGAAATGAAAAACTGTTTTTT
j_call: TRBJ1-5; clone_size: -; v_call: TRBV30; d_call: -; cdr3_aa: CAWSVGVNSNQPQHF; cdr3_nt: TGTGCCTGGAGTGTAGGGGTTAATAGCAATCAGCCCCAGCATTTT
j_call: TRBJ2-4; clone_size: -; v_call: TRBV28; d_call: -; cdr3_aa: CASSWAPPEIQYF; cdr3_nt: TGTGCCAGCAGTTGGGCACCTCCCGAAATTCAGTACTTC
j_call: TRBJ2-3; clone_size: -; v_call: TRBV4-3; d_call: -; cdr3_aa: CASSPGPGDEKDTQYF; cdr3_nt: TGCGCCAGCAGCCCGGGACCGGGAGATGAGAAAGATACGCAGTATTTT
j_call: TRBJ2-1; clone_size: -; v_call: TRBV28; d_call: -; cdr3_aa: CASLEGESSYNEQFF; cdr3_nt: TGTGCCAGTTTAGAGGGGGAAAGCTCCTACAATGAGCAGTTCTTC
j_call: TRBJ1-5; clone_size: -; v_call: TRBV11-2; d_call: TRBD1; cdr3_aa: CASSLDRGNQPQHF; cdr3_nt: TGTGCCAGCAGCTTGGACAGGGGGAATCAGCCCCAGCATTTT
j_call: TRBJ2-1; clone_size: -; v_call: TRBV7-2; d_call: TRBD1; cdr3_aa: CASGPGGYSYNEQFF; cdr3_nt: TGTGCCAGCGGACCAGGGGGATACTCCTACAATGAGCAGTTCTTC
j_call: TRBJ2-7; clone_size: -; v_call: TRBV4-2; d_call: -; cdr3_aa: CASSQATGNLGSPNEQYF; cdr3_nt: TGTGCCAGCAGCCAAGCCACGGGGAATTTAGGTTCTCCTAACGAGCAGTACTTC
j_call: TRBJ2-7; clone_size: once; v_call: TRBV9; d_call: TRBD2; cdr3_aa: CASSGGTSVYEQYF; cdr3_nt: TGTGCCAGCAGCGGAGGGACTAGCGTCTACGAGCAGTACTTC
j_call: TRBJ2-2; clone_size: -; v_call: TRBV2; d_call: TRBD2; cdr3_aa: CASKTSENTGELFF; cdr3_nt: TGTGCCAGCAAGACTAGCGAGAACACCGGGGAGCTGTTTTTT
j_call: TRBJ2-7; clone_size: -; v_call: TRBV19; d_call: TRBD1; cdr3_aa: CASTKNRGPSYEQYF; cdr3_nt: TGTGCCAGTACCAAAAACAGGGGGCCTTCCTACGAGCAGTACTTC
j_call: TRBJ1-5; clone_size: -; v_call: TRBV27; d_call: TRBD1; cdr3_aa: CASSLWGGQGFSQPQHF; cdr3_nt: TGTGCCAGCAGTCTCTGGGGCGGACAGGGTTTTTCTCAGCCCCAGCATTTT
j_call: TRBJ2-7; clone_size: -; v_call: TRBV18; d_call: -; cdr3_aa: CASSPQAQMSSYEQYF; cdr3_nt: TGTGCCAGCTCACCTCAGGCGCAAATGAGCTCCTACGAGCAGTACTTC
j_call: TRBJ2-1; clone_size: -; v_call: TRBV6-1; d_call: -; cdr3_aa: CASSELSESSYNEQFF; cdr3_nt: TGTGCCAGCAGTGAGTTGAGCGAGAGCTCCTACAATGAGCAGTTCTTC
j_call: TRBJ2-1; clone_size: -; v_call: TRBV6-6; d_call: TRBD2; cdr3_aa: CASSSGLAGGNEQFF; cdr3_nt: TGTGCCAGCAGTTCAGGACTAGCGGGAGGCAATGAGCAGTTCTTC
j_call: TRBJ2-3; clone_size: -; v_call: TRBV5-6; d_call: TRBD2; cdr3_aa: CASSSSRLAGSTDTQYF; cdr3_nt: TGTGCCAGCAGCTCCTCACGACTAGCGGGATCCACAGATACGCAGTATTTT
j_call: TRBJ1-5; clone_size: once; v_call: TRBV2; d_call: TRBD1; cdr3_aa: CASSGTGDEGNQPQHF; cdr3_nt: TGTGCCAGCAGTGGGACAGGGGACGAGGGCAATCAGCCCCAGCATTTT
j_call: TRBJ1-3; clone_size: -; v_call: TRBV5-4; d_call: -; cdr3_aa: CASSRRTAGSGNTIYF; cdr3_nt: TGTGCCAGCAGTCGCCGGACAGCCGGCTCTGGAAACACCATATATTTT